This TCR beta chain came from a study of CD8+ T cells in alopecia areata listed by TCRdb under 2018. The study in broad terms: Treated patients were enrolled in an open-label pilot trial of oral tofacitinib at 5 to 10 mg twice daily for moderate-to-severe alopecia areata. For the treated patients, the SALT score, which quantifies what percentage of scalp surface area is affected, served as the measure of disease severity. High-throughput TCRbeta sequencing was used to examine T cell clonal expansion in alopecia areata in both the C3H/HeJ mouse model and human patients. RNA was obtained with the PAXgene miRNA kit for fixed scalp, the miRNeasy kit for PBMCs, and the RNeasy kit for mouse skin. Amplification of TCRbeta CDR3 regions was done by immunoSEQ multiplex PCR using 35 Vbeta forward primers and 13 Jbeta reverse primers. Tofacitinib-treated patients had biopsies at baseline and at 4 and 24 weeks of treatment, with a later scalp biopsy in several patients. In humans, TCRbeta sequencing was performed on scalp tissue and on sorted CD4+ and CD8+ peripheral blood T cells from healthy controls and from patients with patchy or totalis/universalis alopecia areata. Clonality in the scalp was compared among normal scalp (n=4), patchy alopecia areata scalp (n=8), and alopecia totalis/universalis scalp (n=8). Patients stayed on tofacitinib for 6 to 18 months and then had 6 months of follow-up off drug so that delayed response and recurrence could be assessed.

The paper's findings and limits, for the study overall: During tofacitinib treatment, many expanded lesional clones remained in scalp and blood, and this persistence may partly explain relapse after treatment is stopped. Compared with normal scalp, lesional scalp, particularly in alopecia totalis/universalis, had higher clonality and more expanded CD8+ clones, which suggests antigenic drive. Compared with mice, TCR sequences shared between patients were less clear, possibly partly because of HLA diversity across the patient population. Because the treated cohort was small and included a single nonresponder, larger studies are needed to assess links between baseline CD8+ expansion and response. Scalp clonality and the number of expanded CD8+ clones among the top 100 scalp clones were significantly decreased by tofacitinib. Unlike mouse skin, where gammadelta T cells dominate, normal human skin contains resident alphabeta T cells that get sequenced too, which complicates analysis of the scalp TCR repertoire.

The protocol used for the library was the immunoSEQ multiplex PCR assay. RNA was extracted from all samples and reverse transcribed into cDNA as template for TCR sequencing. SuperScript III was used for first-strand cDNA synthesis, primed with a 2:1 mix of oligo-dT and random hexamers. A synthetic immune receptor repertoire was used to gauge amplification bias, and whatever bias remained was removed computationally. Under the source paper's analysis protocol: Raw reads were preprocessed to remove errors, and CDR3 was defined by IMGT conventions from the conserved cysteine to phenylalanine. Clonality was computed as 1 minus the Shannon entropy, with the entropy normalized by log2 of the number of productive unique TCRs. Scalp TCRbeta sequences were cross-referenced with sorted blood CD4 and CD8 repertoires so that the CD4 or CD8 identity of scalp clones could be inferred. In its TCRdb copy, this immuneACCESS table keeps in-frame sequences only and misses some clones. Where compared with another copy, unresolved V genes explain less than half of these, and the others have no known cause. The V and J calls and clone size come from that table; D and trimming were worked out from the DNA. For this sample there are nearly 200,000 clones; roughly 50% appear just once. The top ten clones comprise about 5.5% of the sample.

Worth noting for this clone: Its recognized antigen is unknown. No base quality information exists; no much larger clone differs at one position.

Compared with germline, V lacks 3 bases and J lacks 7 bases; bases without a gene match: 7. From its cysteine to its phenylalanine, the CDR3 spans 14 amino acids. Only the CDR3 DNA is retained, 42 bases long and in frame from the first base. The germline V gene sets CDR1 to SQVTM and CDR2 to ANQGSEA. In the paper's terms, the time point label means: roughly 24 weeks on oral tofacitinib. This sample's treatment or condition label indicates: oral pan-JAK inhibitor, 5-10 mg twice daily. Peripheral blood and lesional scalp punch biopsies were obtained from patients with alopecia areata. PBMCs were separated by density centrifugation and stained for CD3, CD4 and CD8, after which CD4+ and CD8+ T cells were sorted on a FACSAria.

The starting material was CD4+ T cells sorted from blood, obtained at week 24, from a patient treated with tofacitinib. The sequence is built from TRBV29-1 and TRBJ1-2, and TRBD1 matches 11 of the central bases. This TCR came from a human donor with alopecia areata. The CDR3 in this case is CSVDGTGGYGGYTF. The DNA is as follows: TGCAGCGTTGATGGGACAGGGGGATACGGTGGCTACACCTTC. Beyond the CDR3, the reference TRBV29-1 and TRBJ1-2 genes provide the residues; the full variable domain reads: SAVISQKPSRDICQRGTSLTIQCQVDSQVTMMFWYRQQPGQSLTLIATANQGSEATYESGFVIDKFPISRPNLTFSTLTVSNMSPEDSSIYLCSVDGTGGYGGYTFGSGTRLTVV.